Each of the 20 T cell receptor beta chains below was sequenced from the same sample in a study of PD-1 blockade in classical Hodgkin lymphoma. Profiled with immunoSEQ multiplex PCR; TCRdb holds only in-frame clones, not every one. The sample carries more than 90,000 clones, roughly 76% recorded once. Autologous stem cell transplantation was followed by relapse in every patient, and brentuximab vedotin exposure varied. The starting material was peripheral blood mononuclear cells (PBMCs), obtained before the second cycle of nivolumab. The receptors originated from a human donor with classical Hodgkin lymphoma.

This clone has only a few counts. The J gene is TRBJ2-3, the V gene TRBV7-9; D is unclear. The CDR3 contains 12 residues. CDR1 is SEHNR, CDR2 FQNEAQ, per germline (reference sequence). Trimming took off 5 bases at V and 2 bases at J, with 5 bases between the two ends. The CDR3 spells CASSATTDTQYF. In DNA, the CDR3 is TGTGCCAGCAGCGCAACCACAGATACGCAGTATTTT.

This sequence joins TRBV6-1 and TRBJ1-2, with 7 bases matching TRBD1. With V trimmed by 4 bases and J by 3 bases, 5 bases remained unmatched. Germline V lookup: CDR1 MNHNS, CDR2 SASEGT. The CDR3 spans 14 residues. CDR3 nucleotide sequence: TGTGCCAGCAGTGGGGACAGCGTGGACTATGGCTACACCTTC. Amino acids: CASSGDSVDYGYTF.

This chain links TRBV19 with TRBJ1-1, with D possibly matching TRBD1 (5 bases). The V end was cut by 7 bases, the J end by 2 bases, with 14 bases between. The germline V gene encodes CDR1 LNHDA and CDR2 SQIVND (reference sequence). CDR3 length: 14 amino acids. The chain's CDR3 is CASTVGVVNTEAFF. CDR3 in DNA: TGTGCCAGTACGGTGGGGGTGGTCAACACTGAAGCTTTCTTT.

This chain joins TRBV2 and TRBJ2-7; D gene uncertain. The CDR3 is 12 residues long. Deletions cut 2 bases from V and 4 bases from J, with 6 bases between. CDR1 and CDR2 from the germline V gene are SNHLY and FYNNEI. CDR3 region: CASSERTYEQYF. Here the CDR3 DNA reads TGTGCCAGCAGTGAACGAACTTACGAGCAGTACTTC.

J is TRBJ1-6 and V is TRBV5-4, with unresolved D. CDR3 length: 15 residues. Germline CDR1 is SGHNT and CDR2 is YYREEE (reference sequence). V was pared by 3 bases and J by 0 bases, with 7 bases between. The CDR3 here is CASSYGSSYNSPLHF. The CDR3 region has the DNA TGTGCCAGCAGCTACGGTAGCTCCTATAATTCACCCCTCCACTTT.

The chain has TRBV11-1 and TRBJ2-7; D might be TRBD1 (5 bases). The CDR3 spans 13 residues. V shed 7 bases and J shed 0 bases, with 10 bases lying between them. Per germline, CDR1 SGHAT and CDR2 FQDESV (reference sequence). The CDR3 sequence is CASNSRGSYEQYF. CDR3 nucleotides: TGTGCCAGCAACTCTAGGGGCTCCTACGAGCAGTACTTC.

In this sample, this clone turned up once. The CDR3 nucleotides read TGTGCCAGCAGCTTAGGACTAGCGGGAGTCGAGGAGCAGTACTTC. Amino acid sequence: CASSLGLAGVEEQYF. The V and J genes are TRBV11-2 and TRBJ2-7, with TRBD2 identical over 12 bases. The CDR3 is 15 residues long. Germline values: CDR1 SGHAT, CDR2 FQNNGV. The V segment lost 1 base and the J segment 7 bases; nucleotides outside the gene matches: 5. The full variable domain, in which reference TRBV11-2 and TRBJ2-7 provide the parts outside the CDR3, is EAGVAQSPRYKIIEKRQSVAFWCNPISGHATLYWYQQILGQGPKLLIQFQNNGVVDDSQLPKDRFSAERLKGVDSTLKIQPAKLEDSAVYLCASSLGLAGVEEQYFGPGTRLTVT.

The rearrangement uses TRBV7-2 and TRBJ1-2, with 9 positions matching TRBD1. The CDR3 sequence is 13 residues long. V lost 4 bases, J lost 12 bases, and 9 bases stayed unmatched. CDR1 and CDR2 from the germline V gene are SGHTA and FQGNSA. CDR3 protein: CASSYDRGILDTF. The DNA of the CDR3 is TGTGCCAGCAGCTACGACAGGGGGATCTTAGACACCTTC.

The genes are TRBV5-4 and TRBJ2-7; D is uncertain. This CDR3 contains 12 residues. Per the germline V gene, CDR1 is SGHNT and CDR2 is YYREEE (reference sequence). Trimming removed 0 bases at V and 4 bases at J, with 5 bases between. CDR3 in amino acids: CASSLDVYEQYF. CDR3 DNA sequence: TGTGCCAGCAGCTTGGACGTATACGAGCAGTACTTC.

The V call is TRBV6-6, the J call TRBJ2-3; D unclear. Germline CDR1 and CDR2: MNHNY and SVGAGI (reference sequence). Between the trimmed V and J ends, which lost 0 bases and 5 bases, there was a span of 6 bases. This CDR3 contains 13 residues. CDR3 sequence reads: CASSYSGRDTQYF. Written as DNA, the CDR3 is TGTGCCAGCAGTTACTCAGGAAGAGATACGCAGTATTTT.

This chain uses TRBV30 with TRBJ2-3; the D gene could be TRBD1 or TRBD2 (5 bases each). The germline V gene has CDR1 GTSNPN and CDR2 SVGIG (reference sequence). This CDR3 has 10 amino acids. V was pared by 8 bases and J by 5 bases, with 8 bases between. As DNA, the CDR3 is TGTGCCGGGGGTGGAGATACGCAGTATTTT. This codes for CAGGGDTQYF.

The chain recombines TRBV18 with TRBJ2-5; D may be TRBD1 (6 bases). Trimming removed 3 bases at V and 0 bases at J, with 11 bases between. Germline V lookup: CDR1 KGHSH, CDR2 LQKENI. CDR3 size: 15 residues. This CDR3 is CASSPQTGNQETQYF. The CDR3 DNA reads as TGTGCCAGCTCACCGCAAACAGGGAACCAAGAGACCCAGTACTTC.

The chain uses TRBV18 and TRBJ1-1; no firm D call. The V gene's germline CDR1 is KGHSH and CDR2 LQKENI. CDR3 length: 15 residues. V gave up 0 bases and J gave up 2 bases, with 10 bases separating them. In DNA form, the CDR3 reads TGTGCCAGCTCACCACCAGCCGGTTTCAACACTGAAGCTTTCTTT. Translation: CASSPPAGFNTEAFF.

This clone was counted a single time. This chain uses TRBV28 with TRBJ2-3, with D maybe TRBD2 (5 bases). The CDR3 runs to 15 residues. In germline, CDR1 is MDHEN, CDR2 SYDVKM. V shed 1 base and J shed 0 bases, with 8 bases lying between them. CDR3 protein: CASSLLGGSTDTQYF. The CDR3 nucleotides are TGTGCCAGCAGTTTATTGGGCGGGAGCACAGATACGCAGTATTTT.

The chain employs TRBV7-2 and TRBJ2-2; D is unresolved. The V gene lost 5 bases and the J gene lost 1 base, with 5 bases spanning the gap. The length of the CDR3 is 13 residues. Germline values: CDR1 SGHTA, CDR2 FQGNSA. CDR3 DNA sequence: TGTGCCAGCAGCCTAATGAACACCGGGGAGCTGTTTTTT. Protein: CASSLMNTGELFF.

CDR3 residues: CASSPSTESELFF. The CDR3 coding sequence is TGTGCCAGCTCACCTTCGACGGAGTCGGAACTGTTTTTT. The chain carries TRBV18 and TRBJ1-4, with unresolved D. V lost 3 bases and J lost 12, with 14 bases in between. The CDR3 loop spans 13 amino acids. CDR1 is KGHSH and CDR2 is LQKENI in the germline V gene.

CDR3 DNA: TGCGCCAGCAGCTCGAATACAGGGGGCGCCGGCACAGATACGCAGTATTTT. It specifies CASSSNTGGAGTDTQYF. The rearrangement joins TRBV5-1 to TRBJ2-3; 9 bases are shared with TRBD1. After removal of 3 bases from V and 1 base from J, the junction contained 9 bases not matched to a gene. Germline lookup yields CDR1 SGHRS and CDR2 YFSETQ. The length of the CDR3 is 17 residues.

The gene calls are TRBV7-2 and TRBJ2-7; TRBD1 might be the D (7 bases). The CDR3 consists of 16 residues. The V end was cut by 0 bases, the J end by 3 bases, with 15 bases between. CDR1 is SGHTA, CDR2 FQGNSA, per germline. The DNA for the CDR3 is TGTGCCAGCAGCTTAGCCGGGGGACAGTCTTACTACGAGCAGTACTTC. Encoded protein: CASSLAGGQSYYEQYF.

The chain joins TRBV5-1 to TRBJ1-3; D is uncertain. V lost 5 bases and J 2 bases, leaving 17 bases between the germline ends. Germline values: CDR1 SGHRS, CDR2 YFSETQ. The CDR3 contains 16 residues. CDR3 loop: CASRPGVADPGNTIYF. The CDR3 DNA is TGCGCCAGCAGACCGGGCGTGGCGGATCCTGGAAACACCATATATTTT.

The gene calls are TRBV10-3 and TRBJ2-5; tentative D call: TRBD2 (5 bases). V was clipped by 6 bases and J by 2 bases, with 10 bases between them. There are 13 residues in the CDR3. Germline CDR1 and CDR2: ENHRY and SYGVKD. The CDR3 DNA follows: TGTGCCATCAGGGGCCCGGGACAAGAGACCCAGTACTTC. Translation gives CAIRGPGQETQYF.